This T cell receptor beta chain was identified in a study of control samples from healthy donors and cancer patients. The germline V gene encodes CDR1 ENHRY and CDR2 SYGVKD. V lost 0 bases, J lost 0 bases, and 11 bases lay in between. This CDR3 has 17 amino acids. Sequencing used immunoSEQ multiplex PCR; TCRdb keeps in-frame clones, though not all of them. The sample has 100,000 to 150,000 clones; 87% are singletons. The rearrangement links TRBV10-3 to TRBJ2-2; a possible D gene is TRBD1 (6 bases). The clonotype comes from a middle-aged man in good health. Material for sequencing was blood. The CDR3 is CAISESPGTPNTGELFF. CDR3 coding DNA: TGTGCCATCAGTGAGTCCCCTGGGACACCGAACACCGGGGAGCTGTTTTTT.